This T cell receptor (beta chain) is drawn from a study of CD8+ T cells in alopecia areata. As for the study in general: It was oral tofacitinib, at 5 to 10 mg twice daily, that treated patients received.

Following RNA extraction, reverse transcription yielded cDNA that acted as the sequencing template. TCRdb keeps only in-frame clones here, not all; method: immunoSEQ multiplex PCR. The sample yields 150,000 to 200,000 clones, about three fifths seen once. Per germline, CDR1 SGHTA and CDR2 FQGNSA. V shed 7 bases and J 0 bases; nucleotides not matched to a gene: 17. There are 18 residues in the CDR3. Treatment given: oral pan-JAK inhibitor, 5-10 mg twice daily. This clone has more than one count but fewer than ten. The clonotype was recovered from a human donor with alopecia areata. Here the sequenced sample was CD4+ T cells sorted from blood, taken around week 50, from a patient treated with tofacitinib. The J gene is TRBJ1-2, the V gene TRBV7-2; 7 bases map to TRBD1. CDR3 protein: CASTTPRDRFLTNYGYTF. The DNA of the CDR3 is TGTGCCAGCACCACACCCCGGGACAGATTCTTAACTAACTATGGCTACACCTTC.